The 18 T cell receptor beta chains below all came from one sample that was sequenced in a study of breast tumors, draining lymph nodes, adjacent tissues. TCRdb re-called the multiplex PCR reads with MiXCR, one entry per CDR3 protein. The sample lists about 14,000 distinct CDR3 sequences, around 50% occurring once. The sequencing input was tumor-adjacent breast tissue. These TCRs come from a female donor with breast cancer. Some clones in this sample may be carry-over from other donors' samples.

Judged by abundance, this clonotype is medium-sized (0.01 to 0.1%). V gene TRBV10-3 combines with J gene TRBJ2-7; D gene ambiguous. The V end was cut by 3 bases, the J end by 6 bases, with 9 bases between. The CDR3 has 12 amino acids. Germline V lookup: CDR1 ENHRY, CDR2 SYGVKD. Written as DNA, the CDR3 is TGTGCCATCAGTGAACAAGTTGCCGAGCAGTACTTC. Its protein product is CAISEQVAEQYF.

This clonotype was picked up many times. This sequence may be a read error, since a much larger clone differs from it by one base. V is TRBV7-2 and J is TRBJ2-3, with 9 bases matching TRBD2. The CDR3 runs 17 residues. Germline V gene lookup returns CDR1 SGHTA and CDR2 FQGNSA. The CDR3 loop is CASSFRAAGGLTDPQYF. The CDR3 region has the DNA TGTGCCAGCAGCTTTCGGGCGGCGGGGGGGCTCACAGATCCGCAGTATTTT.

V gene TRBV20-1 combines with J gene TRBJ1-4; 7 nucleotides line up with TRBD1. Germline trimming cut 6 bases from V and 11 bases from J; bases unmatched to any gene: 12. The CDR3 runs to 13 residues. Germline CDR1 and CDR2: DFQATT and SNEGSKA (reference sequence). This CDR3 is CSAIDRVWEKLFF. The CDR3 DNA is TGCAGTGCCATCGACAGGGTTTGGGAGAAACTGTTTTTT.

CDR3 loop: CASSDSAGGEETQYF. The CDR3, as DNA: TGCGCCAGCAGTGACTCGGCAGGGGGCGAAGAGACCCAGTACTTC. This chain uses TRBV10-1 with TRBJ2-5, with TRBD1 matching 8 bases. V lost 3 bases, J lost 3 bases, and 6 bases stayed unmatched. From germline, CDR1 is WNHNN and CDR2 SYGVQD (reference sequence). The CDR3 has 15 residues.

Within the sample, this clonotype is medium-sized. One end of the junction is discordant with germline, which a read error may explain. The chain uses TRBV3-1 and TRBJ1-6; TRBD1 is a possible D gene (6 bases). The CDR3 runs 14 residues. Germline lookup yields CDR1 LGHDT and CDR2 YNNKEL (reference sequence). CDR3 coding DNA: TGTGCCAGCAGCCAAGATCAAGGGGGACGCCACCTCCGGTTT. Translated, it gives CASSQDQGGRHLRF.

CDR3 bases: TGTGCCAGCAGTGCCCCGGGACTAGCGGGTGCCTTAACGGATGAGCAGTTCTTC. It codes for CASSAPGLAGALTDEQFF. The gene calls are TRBV6-5 and TRBJ2-1; TRBD2 aligns across 12 bases. The CDR3 runs to 18 residues. The V gene's germline CDR1 is MNHEY and CDR2 SVGAGI. V gave up 5 bases and J gave up 8 bases; unmatched junction bases: 16.

This clonotype was detected many times. The chain combines TRBV3-1 with TRBJ2-7; D not resolved. The V end was cut by 1 base, the J end by 5 bases, with 6 bases between. CDR3 length: 12 residues. Germline-derived CDR1 and CDR2 are LGHDT and YNNKEL (reference sequence). CDR3 in amino acids: CASSQVSNEQYF. CDR3 coding DNA: TGTGCCAGCAGCCAAGTTTCGAACGAGCAGTACTTC.

The V call is TRBV12-3 or TRBV12-4, the J call TRBJ1-3, with 8 bases lining up with TRBD1. The CDR3 has 14 residues. J gave up 4 bases and V 8 bases, and 7 bases lay outside the gene matches. The CDR3 region is CASSATGVGNTIYF. The CDR3 bases are TGTGCCAGCTCTGCGACAGGGGTCGGAAACACCATATATTTT.

This clonotype has a count of ten or more. One base away lies a much larger clone, so this may be a sequencing read error. The CDR3 sequence is CASSQLAAVYNSPLHF. Written as DNA, the CDR3 is TGTGCCAGCAGTCAACTCGCGGCGGTTTATAATTCACCCCTCCACTTT. The chain carries TRBV6-1 and TRBJ1-6; no firm D call. Germline values: CDR1 MNHNS, CDR2 SASEGT. There are 16 residues in the CDR3. The V gene lost 5 bases and the J gene lost 4 bases, with 15 bases spanning the gap.

This chain uses TRBV10-3 with TRBJ1-5; D is possibly TRBD1 (6 bases). V lost 2 bases and J 14 bases, leaving 16 bases between the germline ends. Germline CDR1 and CDR2: ENHRY and SYGVKD. This CDR3 is 13 amino acids long. CDR3 nucleotides: TGTGCCATCAGTGAGAGGGGGGCAGGGGACGAGCATTTT. It translates to CAISERGAGDEHF.

This chain connects TRBV7-9 to TRBJ1-2; perhaps TRBD1 as D (5 bases). V was cut by 5 bases and J by 2 bases, with 12 bases left in between. Germline lookup yields CDR1 SEHNR and CDR2 FQNEAQ (reference sequence). The CDR3 has 14 amino acids. CDR3 coding DNA: TGTGCCAGCAGCCGAGGAGAGGGGAACTATGGCTACACCTTC. Translating it yields CASSRGEGNYGYTF.

This clonotype has a count of ten or more. The V call is TRBV12-3 or TRBV12-4, the J call TRBJ2-3; 8 nucleotides align to TRBD1. This CDR3 contains 15 residues. Unmatched junction bases numbered 6, after V lost 2 bases and J lost 5 bases. The CDR3 sequence is CASSLLQGAKDTQYF. The CDR3 nucleotides are TGTGCCAGCAGTTTATTGCAGGGGGCAAAAGATACGCAGTATTTT.

This clonotype was seen ten or more times. This sequence may be a read error, since a much larger clone differs from it by one base. V is TRBV6-1 and J is TRBJ1-5; the D is unclear. The V end lost 5 bases, the J end lost 7 bases, and 12 bases lay between the germline ends. The V gene's germline CDR1 is MNHNS and CDR2 SASEGT. The CDR3 consists of 13 residues. The CDR3 region has the DNA TGTGCCAGCAGTCAAATGTTGGAACAGCCCCAGCATTTT. Translated: CASSQMLEQPQHF.

This clonotype is labeled as medium-sized. The chain has TRBV20-1 and TRBJ1-5; TRBD1 might be the D (5 bases). This CDR3 spans 15 amino acids. Between the trimmed V and J ends, which lost 5 bases and 1 base, there was a span of 15 bases. Germline values: CDR1 DFQATT, CDR2 SNEGSKA (reference sequence). The CDR3 loop reads CSAQSGGESNQPQHF. CDR3 DNA: TGCAGTGCTCAGTCGGGGGGTGAGAGCAATCAGCCCCAGCATTTT.

This clonotype is medium-sized in the sample. The chain carries TRBV7-2 and TRBJ1-4; D remains ambiguous. CDR3 length: 14 amino acids. Germline lookup yields CDR1 SGHTA and CDR2 FQGNSA. V dropped 3 bases and J dropped 4 bases, with 9 bases sitting between them. CDR3 nucleotide sequence: TGTGCCAGCAGCTTGAATGGTATTAATGAAAAACTGTTTTTT. It yields the protein CASSLNGINEKLFF.

This sequence joins TRBV2 and TRBJ2-7; D uncertain. The CDR3 runs to 13 residues. Deletions cut 7 bases from V and 7 bases from J, with 17 bases between. Looked up from germline, CDR1 is SNHLY and CDR2 is FYNNEI. Here the CDR3 reads CASTGPSLREQYF. CDR3 coding DNA: TGTGCCAGCACCGGACCTTCCCTGAGGGAGCAGTACTTC.

This clonotype was observed at least ten times. Germline is not matched at one junction end, which may reflect a read error. The chain couples TRBV7-8 to TRBJ2-5, with unresolved D. CDR3 length: 17 amino acids. Germline assignment: CDR1 SGHVS and CDR2 FQNEAQ. CDR3 sequence reads: CASSLGAQPTFQEPQYF. Written as DNA, the CDR3 is TGTGCCAGCAGCTTAGGGGCCCAACCGACTTTCCAAGAGCCCCAGTACTTC.

In this sample, this clonotype is medium-sized. V is TRBV7-6 and J is TRBJ2-7, with D tentatively TRBD1 (5 bases). Trimming removed 0 bases from V and 6 bases from J, with 18 bases in between. Germline V gene sequence: CDR1 SGHVS, CDR2 FNYEAQ. This CDR3 has 16 amino acids. For the CDR3, the DNA is TGTGCCAGCAGCTTAGCGCAGCCCACAGGTCCCAGCGAGCAGTACTTC. It codes for CASSLAQPTGPSEQYF.